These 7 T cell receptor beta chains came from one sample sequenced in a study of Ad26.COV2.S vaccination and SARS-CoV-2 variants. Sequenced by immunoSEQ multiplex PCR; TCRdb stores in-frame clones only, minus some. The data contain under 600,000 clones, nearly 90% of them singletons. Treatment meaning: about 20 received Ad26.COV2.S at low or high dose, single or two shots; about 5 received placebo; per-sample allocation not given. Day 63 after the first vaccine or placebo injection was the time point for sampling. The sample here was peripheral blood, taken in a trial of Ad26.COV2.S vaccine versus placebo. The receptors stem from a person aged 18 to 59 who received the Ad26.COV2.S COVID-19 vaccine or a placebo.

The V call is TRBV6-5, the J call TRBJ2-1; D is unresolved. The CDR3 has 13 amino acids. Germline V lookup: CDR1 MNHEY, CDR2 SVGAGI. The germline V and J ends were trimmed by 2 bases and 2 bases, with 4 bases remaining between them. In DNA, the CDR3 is TGTGCCAGCAGTTACCGGGCCTACAATGAGCAGTTCTTC. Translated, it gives CASSYRAYNEQFF.

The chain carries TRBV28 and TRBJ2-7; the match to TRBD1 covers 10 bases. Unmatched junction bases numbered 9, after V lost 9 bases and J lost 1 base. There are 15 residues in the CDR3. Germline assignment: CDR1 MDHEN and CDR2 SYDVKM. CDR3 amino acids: CASTPDRGSSYEQYF. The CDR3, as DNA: TGTGCCAGTACCCCGGACAGGGGGTCGTCCTACGAGCAGTACTTC.

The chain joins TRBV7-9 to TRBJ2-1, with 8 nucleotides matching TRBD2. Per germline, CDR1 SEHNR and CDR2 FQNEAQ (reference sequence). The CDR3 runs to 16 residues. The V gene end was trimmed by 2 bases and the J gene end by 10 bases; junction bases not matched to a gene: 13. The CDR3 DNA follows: TGTGCCAGCAGCTTAAGACGGGGACTAGGACCAGCGGAGCAGTTCTTC. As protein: CASSLRRGLGPAEQFF.

CDR3 in amino acids: CASSLDRSSYEQYF. The CDR3 DNA reads as TGCGCCAGCAGTCTGGACAGGAGCTCCTACGAGCAGTACTTC. The chain uses TRBV10-2 and TRBJ2-7, with TRBD1 identical over 7 bases. Per germline, CDR1 WSHSY and CDR2 SAAADI. Unmatched junction bases numbered 4, after V lost 5 bases and J lost 0 bases. CDR3 length: 14 amino acids.

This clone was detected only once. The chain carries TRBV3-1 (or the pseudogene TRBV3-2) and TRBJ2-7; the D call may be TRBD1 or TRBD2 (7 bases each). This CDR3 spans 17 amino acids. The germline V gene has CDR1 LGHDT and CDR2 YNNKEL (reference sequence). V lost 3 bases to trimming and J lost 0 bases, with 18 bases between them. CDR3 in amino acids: CASSHLETGRVSYEQYF. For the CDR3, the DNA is TGTGCCAGCAGCCACCTTGAGACAGGGAGGGTCTCCTACGAGCAGTACTTC.

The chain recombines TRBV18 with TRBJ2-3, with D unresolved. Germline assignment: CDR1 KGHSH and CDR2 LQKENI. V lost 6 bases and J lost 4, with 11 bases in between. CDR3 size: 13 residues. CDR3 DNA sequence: TGTGCCAGCTCGACGATCGTGGCAGATACGCAGTATTTT. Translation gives CASSTIVADTQYF.

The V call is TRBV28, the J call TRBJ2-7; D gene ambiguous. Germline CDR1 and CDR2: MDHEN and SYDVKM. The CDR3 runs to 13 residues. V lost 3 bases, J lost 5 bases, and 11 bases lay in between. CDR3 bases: TGTGCCAGCAGTTTGATAAGCTACCACGAGCAGTACTTC. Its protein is CASSLISYHEQYF.